This entry lists 27 T cell receptor beta chains sequenced from one sample in a study of T cells in Graves' hyperthyroidism and ophthalmopathy (dated by TCRdb to about 2019). Libraries were made using multiplex PCR. Sequencing was carried out with an Illumina HiSeq 2000. TCR beta CDR3 regions were amplified from RNA transcripts. The TCR CDR3 was subjected to a first round of RT-PCR using the HTBI primer set and the Qiagen OneStep RT-PCR kit. TCRdb ran its own pipeline on the public reads, namely fastp trimming at Q25 and MiXCR clone calling, and kept in-frame beta chains. Under each unique CDR3 protein, matching rows form one entry showing the most common genes and DNA. The sample table shows over 500,000 distinct CDR3 sequences, and 40% to 55% are seen once. The biggest ten clones account for about 43% of the sample. Sequences were obtained from peripheral blood or thyroid tissue (not recorded which). The receptors stem from an adult woman with Graves' disease, either hyperthyroidism or ophthalmopathy (not recorded which).

The rearrangement links TRBV9 to TRBJ2-7, with TRBD1 identical over 8 bases. Germline loops: CDR1 SGDLS, CDR2 YYNGEE. The CDR3 is made up of 14 amino acids. The ends lost 3 bases at V and 3 bases at J; junction bases unmatched: 5. The CDR3 region is CASSAGGFRYEQYF. The CDR3 DNA reads TGTGCCAGCAGCGCAGGGGGCTTTCGCTACGAGCAGTACTTC.

This chain uses TRBV20-1 with TRBJ1-2; 9 bases are a match to TRBD1. Germline-derived CDR1 and CDR2 are DFQATT and SNEGSKA (reference sequence). Trimming took 3 bases from V and 7 from J; bases not matched to a gene: 9. The CDR3 length is 14 residues. In DNA, the CDR3 is TGCAGTGCTAGTGGACAGGGGAATCTAGGTGGCTACACCTTC. Residues: CSASGQGNLGGYTF.

This sequence joins TRBV5-1 and TRBJ1-6; 8 bases match TRBD1. The length of the CDR3 is 15 residues. Trimming at V came to 4 bases and at J to 7 bases, leaving 7 bases not matched to a gene. Germline V gene data show CDR1 as SGHRS and CDR2 as YFSETQ. The CDR3 loop is CASSPQDRANSPLHF. DNA for the CDR3: TGCGCCAGCAGCCCCCAGGACAGGGCAAATTCACCCCTCCACTTT.

This clonotype occurred a few times. V usage is TRBV28 and J usage is TRBJ1-6; D gene ambiguous. The length of the CDR3 is 13 residues. Germline CDR1 and CDR2: MDHEN and SYDVKM. The ends were cut back, 3 bases at V and 9 bases at J, with 9 bases in the middle. The DNA of the CDR3 is TGTGCCAGCAGTTTTGCAGGAAGTTCACCCCTCCACTTT. Translated, it gives CASSFAGSSPLHF.

This chain connects TRBV15 to TRBJ1-3, with D hard to call. V was clipped by 6 bases and J by 0 bases, with 12 bases between them. CDR1 LNHNV and CDR2 YYDKDF come from the germline V gene (reference sequence). This CDR3 comprises 15 residues. CDR3 nucleotides: TGTGCCACCAGTCGCCAGATTTACTCTGGAAACACCATATATTTT. The encoded protein is CATSRQIYSGNTIYF.

The chain employs TRBV19 and TRBJ1-5; 11 nucleotides match TRBD1. Germline values: CDR1 LNHDA, CDR2 SQIVND (reference sequence). V trimming: 9 bases; J trimming: 4 bases; junction bases outside the gene matches: 11. The CDR3 sequence is 16 residues long. CDR3 nucleotide sequence: TGTGCCAGCGCCCAGGACAGGGGGCGAAGGAATCAGCCCCAGCATTTT. This codes for CASAQDRGRRNQPQHF. The variable domain in full, with the rest retrieved from reference TRBV19 and TRBJ1-5, is DGGITQSPKYLFRKEGQNVTLSCEQNLNHDAMYWYRQDPGQGLRLIYYSQIVNDFQKGDIAEGYSVSREKKESFPLTVTSAQKNPTAFYLCASAQDRGRRNQPQHFGDGTRLSIL.

In this sample, this clonotype turned up many times. The V call is TRBV11-2, the J call TRBJ1-1; D is possibly TRBD1 (5 bases). CDR3 size: 15 residues. V was cut by 0 bases and J by 4 bases, with 12 bases left in between. CDR1 is SGHAT and CDR2 is FQNNGV in the germline V gene. CDR3 DNA: TGTGCCAGCAGCTTAGACCCAGGGTCACTCACTGAAGCTTTCTTT. Translating gives CASSLDPGSLTEAFF.

A word on this clonotype: A much more abundant neighbour one base away suggests this may be a read error. This chain links TRBV12-3 or TRBV12-4 with TRBJ2-7, with 7 bases identical to TRBD1. V shed 8 bases, J shed 0 bases, and the junction held 7 bases outside the gene matches. The CDR3 has 14 residues. The CDR3 is CASGPTGSSYEQYF. The CDR3 coding sequence is TGTGCCAGCGGCCCGACAGGGAGCTCCTACGAGCAGTACTTC.

The chain recombines TRBV2 with TRBJ1-4; no reliable D call. The V end was cut by 3 bases, the J end by 5 bases, with 13 bases between. Per germline, CDR1 SNHLY and CDR2 FYNNEI. The CDR3 loop spans 15 amino acids. The CDR3 DNA reads as TGTGCCAGCAGTGATCCAGCCAACAGCAATGAAAAACTGTTTTTT. It codes for CASSDPANSNEKLFF. Using reference TRBV2 and TRBJ1-4 for the parts outside the CDR3, the full variable domain is EPEVTQTPSHQVTQMGQEVILRCVPISNHLYFYWYRQILGQKVEFLVSFYNNEISEKSEIFDDQFSVERPDGSNFTLKIRSTKLEDSAMYFCASSDPANSNEKLFFGSGTQLSVL.

In its sample, this clonotype was seen a few times. The chain uses TRBV20-1 and TRBJ2-7; D remains unclear. The CDR3 contains 15 residues. Germline CDR1 DFQATT, CDR2 SNEGSKA (reference sequence). V gave up 0 bases and J gave up 7 bases, with 19 bases separating them. The CDR3 DNA sequence: TGCAGTGCTAGAGAGATCGGAGAGGTGGGTCAAGAGCAGTACTTC. It specifies CSAREIGEVGQEQYF.

The V call is TRBV10-3, the J call TRBJ1-1; D gene uncertain. The germline gives CDR1 ENHRY, CDR2 SYGVKD. This CDR3 has 14 amino acids. V lost 3 bases, J lost 1 base, and 9 bases lay in between. CDR3 sequence: CAISDAGRNTEAFF. The CDR3 DNA sequence: TGTGCCATCAGTGACGCCGGGAGGAACACTGAAGCTTTCTTT.

This chain uses TRBV4-1 with TRBJ1-5, with D tentatively TRBD1 (6 bases). The germline V and J ends were trimmed by 3 bases and 6 bases, with 18 bases remaining between them. CDR1 is MGHRA and CDR2 is YSYEKL in the germline V gene. The CDR3 extends over 16 amino acids. DNA of the CDR3: TGCGCCAGCAGCCAGGTGGGACAAGGAAAAGCTCAGCCCCAGCATTTT. Its translation: CASSQVGQGKAQPQHF.

This clonotype has only a few counts. The chain carries TRBV2 and TRBJ2-5, with unresolved D. The CDR3 totals 15 residues. Germline V gene sequence: CDR1 SNHLY, CDR2 FYNNEI. V was clipped by 6 bases and J by 2 bases, with 16 bases between them. As DNA, the CDR3 is TGTGCCAGCAGCGTTGAAGATTCGGTTCAAGAGACCCAGTACTTC. Its protein product is CASSVEDSVQETQYF.

CDR3 coding DNA: TGTGCCAGCAGTGGCCGAGTGGTAGGGGCGCCGAACTATGGCTACACCTTC. Protein product: CASSGRVVGAPNYGYTF. The chain couples TRBV7-9 to TRBJ1-2; tentatively, D is TRBD1 (5 bases). The CDR3 contains 17 residues. Germline-derived CDR1 and CDR2 are SEHNR and FQNEAQ (reference sequence). V gave up 6 bases and J gave up 2 bases, with 22 bases separating them.

CDR3 DNA sequence: TGTGCCAGCAGCTTAAACGGGAACAAGAACACCGGGGAGCTGTTTTTT. It codes for CASSLNGNKNTGELFF. The gene calls are TRBV11-2 and TRBJ2-2; a weak D match, TRBD2 (5 bases). Germline V CDR1 and CDR2: SGHAT, FQNNGV. The germline V and J ends were trimmed by 2 bases and 1 base, with 11 bases remaining between them. The CDR3 consists of 16 residues.

This clonotype has only a few counts. This chain joins TRBV2 and TRBJ1-1; D uncertain. Trimming left V 5 bases short and J 1 base short, with 17 bases between. Germline CDR1 is SNHLY and CDR2 is FYNNEI. The CDR3 contains 16 residues. This CDR3 reads CASSYLRRRGNTEAFF. The DNA of the CDR3 is TGTGCCAGCAGTTACCTCAGGAGGCGGGGGAACACTGAAGCTTTCTTT. Complete variable domain (other parts from reference TRBV2 and TRBJ1-1): EPEVTQTPSHQVTQMGQEVILRCVPISNHLYFYWYRQILGQKVEFLVSFYNNEISEKSEIFDDQFSVERPDGSNFTLKIRSTKLEDSAMYFCASSYLRRRGNTEAFFGQGTRLTVV.

This clonotype was observed a handful of times. The V and J genes are TRBV5-6 and TRBJ1-1; TRBD1 might be the D (5 bases). The CDR3 spans 13 residues. V lost 5 bases and J 4 bases, leaving 12 bases between the germline ends. Looked up from germline, CDR1 is SGHDT and CDR2 is YYEEEE. The CDR3 DNA sequence: TGTGCCAGCAGTCGGCAGGGAAGCACTGAAGCTTTCTTT. Translated: CASSRQGSTEAFF.

Turning to this clonotype: A much bigger clone sits one base away, suggesting this may be a read error. The chain has TRBV5-5 and TRBJ2-7; the match to TRBD1 covers 8 bases. The germline V gene encodes CDR1 SGHKS and CDR2 YYEKEE (reference sequence). This CDR3 has 15 amino acids. DNA of the CDR3: TGTGCCAGCAACGCAGGGGGCCCAAGTACCTACGAGCAGTGCTTC. Protein sequence: CASNAGGPSTYEQCF.

In this sample, this clonotype turned up many times. V usage is TRBV7-9 and J usage is TRBJ2-5; possible D gene TRBD2, 6 bases. Germline values: CDR1 SEHNR, CDR2 FQNEAQ (reference sequence). Trimming left V 3 bases short and J 4 bases short, with 15 bases between. This CDR3 is 15 amino acids long. The CDR3 nucleotides are TGTGCCAGCAGCTTTCTCAGCTTGGAGGGAGAGACCCAGTACTTC. Its protein product is CASSFLSLEGETQYF.

This clonotype has more than one count but fewer than ten. This chain joins TRBV20-1 and TRBJ2-7, with a possible D match to TRBD2 (5 bases). The CDR3 is 13 residues long. Germline-derived CDR1 and CDR2 are DFQATT and SNEGSKA (reference sequence). CDR3 DNA: TGCGGCGGTAGGTCTAGCCTGACCTACGAGCAGTACTTC. Protein sequence: CGGRSSLTYEQYF.

In regard to this clonotype: One junction end does not reproduce the germline sequence, and a read error may be involved. The chain joins TRBV4-1 to TRBJ2-7; D uncertain. Per germline, CDR1 MGHRA and CDR2 YSYEKL. The CDR3 length is 14 residues. In DNA, the CDR3 is TGCGCCAGCGGCCAAGATCTTTTTTCTGTAGAGCAGTACTTC. It encodes CASGQDLFSVEQYF.

This clonotype was recorded at least ten times. This rearrangement joins TRBV9 to TRBJ1-1; D is perhaps TRBD1 (5 bases). The germline V gene encodes CDR1 SGDLS and CDR2 YYNGEE. The CDR3 extends over 16 amino acids. V shed 4 bases and J shed 0 bases, with 16 bases lying between them. CDR3 protein: CASSPKTGTLNTEAFF. The CDR3 nucleotides read TGTGCCAGCAGCCCTAAAACCGGGACCTTGAACACTGAAGCTTTCTTT. Variable domain in full (rest from reference TRBV9 and TRBJ1-1): DSGVTQTPKHLITATGQRVTLRCSPRSGDLSVYWYQQSLDQGLQFLIQYYNGEERAKGNILERFSAQQFPDLHSELNLSSLELGDSALYFCASSPKTGTLNTEAFFGQGTRLTVV.

J is TRBJ1-1 and V is TRBV19; D uncertain. The CDR3 loop spans 14 amino acids. Germline V CDR1 and CDR2: LNHDA, SQIVND (reference sequence). The V end lost 1 base, the J end lost 8 bases, and 14 bases lay between the germline ends. CDR3 nucleotides: TGTGCCAGTAGTATAGGTACAGCCGGCACCGAAGCTTTCTTT. This codes for CASSIGTAGTEAFF.

This clonotype was counted between two and nine times. The V and J genes are TRBV29-1 and TRBJ2-7, with D possibly matching TRBD2 (7 bases). The ends were cut back, 4 bases at V and 1 base at J, with 11 bases in the middle. From germline, CDR1 is SQVTM and CDR2 ANQGSEA. The CDR3 length is 13 residues. The CDR3 nucleotides are TGCAGCGTTGGAGGGGGGGGGTCCTACGAGCAGTACTTC. Residues: CSVGGGGSYEQYF.

The chain couples TRBV25-1 to TRBJ1-4; D is uncertain. Germline V lookup: CDR1 MGHDK, CDR2 SYGVNS. The V end lost 3 bases, the J end lost 4 bases, and 9 bases lay between the germline ends. The CDR3 has 14 residues. CDR3 residues: CASSEKLLNEKLFF. CDR3 DNA: TGTGCCAGCAGTGAGAAGTTGCTTAATGAAAAACTGTTTTTT.

This clonotype was counted many times. V is TRBV2 and J is TRBJ2-5; TRBD1 matches 7 bases. CDR3 size: 14 residues. Trimming cost V 6 bases and J 5 bases; bases outside gene matches: 9. Germline V gene lookup returns CDR1 SNHLY and CDR2 FYNNEI. Here the CDR3 reads CASRTGWGTETQYF. The CDR3 coding sequence is TGTGCCAGCAGGACAGGGTGGGGGACGGAGACCCAGTACTTC. Using reference TRBV2 and TRBJ2-5 for the parts outside the CDR3, the full variable domain is EPEVTQTPSHQVTQMGQEVILRCVPISNHLYFYWYRQILGQKVEFLVSFYNNEISEKSEIFDDQFSVERPDGSNFTLKIRSTKLEDSAMYFCASRTGWGTETQYFGPGTRLLVL.

V usage is TRBV5-1 and J usage is TRBJ1-6; weak D call: TRBD1 (6 bases). CDR1 is SGHRS, CDR2 YFSETQ, per germline. V lost 0 bases to trimming and J lost 8 bases, with 12 bases between them. The CDR3 runs to 15 residues. This CDR3 reads CASSLDRVGDSPLHF. The CDR3 bases are TGCGCCAGCAGCTTGGACAGGGTTGGTGATTCACCCCTCCACTTT.